A selection of T cell receptor beta chains follows, all from one sample in a study of radiotherapy plus CTLA-4 blockade in lung cancer. Using immunoSEQ multiplex PCR, the repertoire was profiled, and TCRdb retains in-frame clones only, with some absent. The profile covers around 100,000 clones, with roughly 80% appearing a single time and around 3% taken by the ten largest. The input for sequencing was peripheral blood, taken from a patient treated with radiotherapy plus ipilimumab. The receptors were gathered from a human donor with non-small cell lung cancer that progressed on radiotherapy plus ipilimumab. Some clones in this sample may be carry-over from other donors' samples. The CDR3 runs from the conserved cysteine through the conserved F or W. Fields, in order: D gene, V gene, J gene, clone size, CDR3 protein, CDR3 DNA. The D gene is left open where the match is weak. Some rows mark clone size as missing; the rest say once, few, many or name a class of expanded clone.

TRBD2	TRBV6-5	TRBJ2-3	NA	CASSYELAGMTQYF	TGTGCCAGCAGTTACGAGCTAGCGGGTATGACGCAGTATTTT
NA	TRBV9	TRBJ1-5	NA	CASSVGPFNQPQHF	TGTGCCAGCAGCGTAGGGCCGTTTAATCAGCCCCAGCATTTT
TRBD1	TRBV5-1	TRBJ1-6	once	CASSFRDSLISYNSPLHF	TGCGCCAGCAGTTTCCGGGACAGCCTTATCTCCTATAATTCACCCCTCCACTTT
NA	TRBV2	TRBJ2-5	NA	CASRMTETQYF	TGTGCCAGCAGGATGACAGAGACCCAGTACTTC
NA	TRBV4-2	TRBJ1-2	NA	CASSQSPRDAGYTF	TGTGCCAGCAGCCAGTCCCCAAGGGACGCCGGCTACACCTTC
NA	TRBV5-1	TRBJ2-7	NA	CASSPGHLYEQYF	TGCGCCAGCAGCCCGGGACATCTTTACGAGCAGTACTTC
TRBD1	TRBV7-2	TRBJ1-1	NA	CASSLYWGQGEAFF	TGTGCCAGCAGCTTATATTGGGGACAGGGTGAAGCTTTCTTT
TRBD1	TRBV19	TRBJ2-7	NA	CASSPGQGFSYEQYF	TGTGCCAGTAGTCCGGGACAGGGGTTTTCCTACGAGCAGTACTTC
TRBD1	TRBV11-3	TRBJ2-2	NA	CASSLNPGTANTGELFF	TGTGCCAGCAGCTTAAACCCCGGGACAGCAAACACCGGGGAGCTGTTTTTT
TRBD1	TRBV6-5	TRBJ1-5	NA	CASSFGQGLQPQHF	TGTGCCAGCAGTTTTGGACAGGGTCTTCAGCCCCAGCATTTT
NA	TRBV18	TRBJ2-7	NA	CASSPRIEGSGYEQYF	TGTGCCAGCTCACCAAGGATAGAAGGGTCCGGGTACGAGCAGTACTTC
NA	TRBV30	TRBJ1-3	NA	CAWTLMGWGNTIYF	TGTGCCTGGACCCTTATGGGTTGGGGAAACACCATATATTTT
NA	TRBV5-1	TRBJ1-3	NA	CASSLVGAGGRSGNTIYF	TGCGCCAGCAGCTTGGTTGGGGCAGGAGGAAGATCTGGAAACACCATATATTTT
TRBD1	TRBV7-9	TRBJ1-2	NA	CASSVTGATWYGYTF	TGTGCCAGCAGCGTGACAGGGGCCACTTGGTATGGCTACACCTTC
NA	TRBV15	TRBJ1-2	few	CATWHGDLAYGYTF	TGTGCCACCTGGCACGGGGATCTGGCCTATGGCTACACCTTC
NA	TRBV4-3	TRBJ2-1	NA	CASSQVMSAGLRQFF	TGCGCCAGCAGCCAAGTAATGTCTGCAGGACTGAGGCAGTTCTTC
NA	TRBV2	TRBJ1-1	NA	CASRKDGFGTEAFF	TGTGCCAGCAGGAAGGACGGATTTGGCACTGAAGCTTTCTTT
NA	TRBV5-5	TRBJ1-6	NA	CASSLAPSIVGSPLHF	TGTGCCAGCAGCTTGGCCCCCTCAATAGTAGGGTCACCCCTCCACTTT
TRBD2	TRBV7-7	TRBJ2-1	NA	CASSLAFPGGKNEQFF	TGTGCTAGCAGCTTAGCATTTCCGGGGGGGAAGAATGAGCAGTTCTTC
TRBD2	TRBV9	TRBJ2-3	NA	CASSVASGGRTDTQYF	TGTGCCAGCAGCGTAGCTAGCGGGGGCCGCACAGATACGCAGTATTTT
NA	TRBV7-2	TRBJ1-6	NA	CASSFQVFGGFSPLHF	TGTGCCAGCAGCTTCCAAGTCTTCGGGGGGTTTTCACCCCTCCACTTT
NA	TRBV7-8	TRBJ2-1	NA	CASSLSGNEQFF	TGTGCCAGCAGCTTATCTGGTAATGAGCAGTTCTTC